The next 29 T cell receptor beta chains were all read from a single sample in a study of T cell clonotyping in hematopoietic cell transplantation. Sequencing used immunoSEQ multiplex PCR; TCRdb keeps in-frame clones, though not all of them. The sample shows fewer than 45,000 clones, about 87% of them seen only once. Sequences were obtained from peripheral blood mononuclear cells. The source is a woman in her thirties or forties in good health. Some clones in this sample may be carry-over from other donors' samples.

The chain recombines TRBV29-1 with TRBJ2-1; 9 bases are shared with TRBD1. V lost 0 bases to trimming and J lost 4 bases; unmatched junction nucleotides: 4. The CDR3 contains 15 residues. Looked up from germline, CDR1 is SQVTM and CDR2 is ANQGSEA. CDR3 nucleotides: TGCAGCGTTGAAGAGGACAGGGGTCGGTACAATGAGCAGTTCTTC. Translation: CSVEEDRGRYNEQFF.

The chain links TRBV2 to TRBJ2-2; 12 bases match TRBD2. From germline, CDR1 is SNHLY and CDR2 FYNNEI. The V segment lost 5 bases and the J segment 3 bases; nucleotides outside the gene matches: 19. This CDR3 is built from 21 residues. CDR3 DNA sequence: TGTGCCAGCAGTCAACCAAAGACTAGCGGGAGTTATCTTGGCGACACCGGGGAGCTGTTTTTT. It yields the protein CASSQPKTSGSYLGDTGELFF.

This clone was counted between two and nine times. The chain links TRBV2 to TRBJ2-5, with 7 bases fitting TRBD1. The germline CDR1 and CDR2 sequences are SNHLY and FYNNEI. This CDR3 spans 14 amino acids. Losses at the gene ends were 7 bases for V and 5 bases for J; bases not matched to a gene: 10. As DNA, the CDR3 is TGTGCCAGCATAGACAGGGTGCTGTTGGAGACCCAGTACTTC. Translation gives CASIDRVLLETQYF. The full variable domain, completed using reference TRBV2 and TRBJ2-5, is EPEVTQTPSHQVTQMGQEVILRCVPISNHLYFYWYRQILGQKVEFLVSFYNNEISEKSEIFDDQFSVERPDGSNFTLKIRSTKLEDSAMYFCASIDRVLLETQYFGPGTRLLVL.

This clone was recorded once. The V call is TRBV29-1, the J call TRBJ2-5, with a weak D call TRBD2 (6 bases). Trimming removed 7 bases at V and 1 base at J, with 13 bases between. The CDR3 covers 13 residues. Germline lookup yields CDR1 SQVTM and CDR2 ANQGSEA. The CDR3 is CSAAGGPQETQYF. The CDR3 DNA follows: TGCAGCGCCGCCGGAGGGCCCCAAGAGACCCAGTACTTC.

The chain combines TRBV29-1 with TRBJ2-3; 14 bases are shared with TRBD2. The CDR3 length is 16 residues. Germline V gives CDR1 SQVTM, CDR2 ANQGSEA. Trimming cost V 4 bases and J 4 bases; bases outside gene matches: 7. This chain's CDR3 is CSVVPGLAGVADTQYF. The CDR3, as DNA: TGCAGCGTTGTCCCGGGACTAGCGGGAGTGGCAGATACGCAGTATTTT.

This clone has just one count. The J gene is TRBJ1-2, the V gene TRBV28; possible D gene TRBD1, 5 bases. Between the trimmed V and J ends, which lost 6 bases and 5 bases, there was a span of 13 bases. Germline V gives CDR1 MDHEN, CDR2 SYDVKM. The CDR3 is 13 amino acids. Here the CDR3 reads CASSNQRGYGYTF. The CDR3 nucleotides read TGTGCCAGCAGCAACCAGAGGGGTTATGGCTACACCTTC.

For the CDR3, the DNA is TGTGCCAGCAGCACCTCGAACTCAGAGACCCAGTACTTC. This sequence encodes CASSTSNSETQYF. J is TRBJ2-5 and V is TRBV7-2; D not certain. The CDR3 extends over 13 amino acids. V shed 5 bases and J shed 4 bases, with 11 bases lying between them. CDR1 is SGHTA, CDR2 FQGNSA, per germline.

This rearrangement joins TRBV25-1 to TRBJ1-2; 7 nucleotides agree with TRBD1. Germline V gene data show CDR1 as MGHDK and CDR2 as SYGVNS. Germline trimming cut 5 bases from V and 4 bases from J; bases unmatched to any gene: 4. This CDR3 has 13 residues. The CDR3 nucleotides are TGTGCCAGCAGTCCCGACAGGGCCTATGGCTACACCTTC. Protein: CASSPDRAYGYTF.

The gene calls are TRBV6-1 and TRBJ1-5; D unclear. With 6 bases removed from V and 5 bases from J, the gap between germline ends came to 14 bases. CDR1 and CDR2 from the germline V gene are MNHNS and SASEGT. The CDR3 runs to 14 residues. The CDR3 region has the DNA TGTGCCAGCAGCGTGGGATTTTACGATCAGCCCCAGCATTTT. It encodes CASSVGFYDQPQHF.

V usage is TRBV9 and J usage is TRBJ2-7; TRBD2 aligns across 9 bases. The CDR3 totals 17 residues. V was pared by 0 bases and J by 0 bases, with 7 bases of the junction left unmatched. Looked up from germline, CDR1 is SGDLS and CDR2 is YYNGEE. CDR3 nucleotides: TGTGCCAGCAGCGTAGGTGATAGCGGGGGTAGCTCCTACGAGCAGTACTTC. Its protein is CASSVGDSGGSSYEQYF.

The V gene is TRBV25-1, the J gene TRBJ2-7, with D hard to call. The CDR3 runs 11 residues. The ends were cut back, 0 bases at V and 6 bases at J, with 3 bases in the middle. Germline assignment: CDR1 MGHDK and CDR2 SYGVNS. The CDR3 DNA sequence: TGTGCCAGCAGTGAATATTTCGAGCAGTACTTC. Translated, it gives CASSEYFEQYF.

The chain uses TRBV29-1 and TRBJ1-5, with D tentatively TRBD1 (6 bases). V shed 3 bases and J shed 0 bases, with 9 bases lying between them. The CDR3 totals 14 residues. CDR1 and CDR2 from the germline V gene are SQVTM and ANQGSEA. Written as DNA, the CDR3 is TGCAGCGTTGATAGGGGGAATAGCAATCAGCCCCAGCATTTT. Protein: CSVDRGNSNQPQHF.

Only one count was recorded for this clone. This rearrangement joins TRBV7-9 to TRBJ1-1; D not certain. Germline-derived CDR1 and CDR2 are SEHNR and FQNEAQ (reference sequence). Trimming removed 2 bases at V and 2 bases at J, with 3 bases between. The CDR3 is 12 amino acids. CDR3 region: CASSLINTEAFF. The CDR3, as DNA: TGTGCCAGCAGCTTAATCAACACTGAAGCTTTCTTT.

The rearrangement uses TRBV5-1 and TRBJ1-1, with a weak D call TRBD1 (5 bases). Trimming left V 4 bases short and J 0 bases short, with 10 bases between. The germline gives CDR1 SGHRS, CDR2 YFSETQ. This CDR3 spans 14 amino acids. CDR3 amino acids: CASSRGTMNTEAFF. In DNA form, the CDR3 reads TGCGCCAGCAGCAGGGGTACCATGAACACTGAAGCTTTCTTT.

CDR3 loop: CASSEPGGVNEQFF. The CDR3 region has the DNA TGTGCCAGCAGTGAGCCAGGGGGCGTAAATGAGCAGTTCTTC. The chain is built from TRBV6-1 and TRBJ2-1; 8 nucleotides align to TRBD1. Germline V lookup: CDR1 MNHNS, CDR2 SASEGT. V shed 3 bases and J 7 bases; nucleotides not matched to a gene: 5. This CDR3 spans 14 amino acids.

The chain uses TRBV29-1 and TRBJ1-4; D not certain. Trimming left V 5 bases short and J 3 bases short, with 7 bases between. The CDR3 runs 12 residues. The germline CDR1 and CDR2 sequences are SQVTM and ANQGSEA. CDR3 sequence reads: CSVLSANEKLFF. The CDR3 DNA sequence: TGCAGCGTTTTATCGGCTAATGAAAAACTGTTTTTT.

The V and J genes are TRBV28 and TRBJ1-1, with D perhaps TRBD1 (6 bases). The CDR3 runs 12 residues. Germline V gene data show CDR1 as MDHEN and CDR2 as SYDVKM. V gave up 6 bases and J gave up 7 bases, with 12 bases separating them. This chain's CDR3 is CASSRGLGEAFF. CDR3 coding DNA: TGTGCCAGCAGCAGGGGCCTAGGTGAAGCTTTCTTT.

This clone was counted a single time. V is TRBV29-1 and J is TRBJ1-2; tentatively, D is TRBD1 (5 bases). Trimming pared 7 bases from V and 8 bases from J, leaving 8 bases between. Germline V lookup: CDR1 SQVTM, CDR2 ANQGSEA. This CDR3 spans 9 amino acids. In DNA form, the CDR3 reads TGCAGCGAGGGGTACGGCTACACCTTC. Its translation is CSEGYGYTF. Combining the CDR3 with reference TRBV29-1 and TRBJ1-2 gives the whole variable domain SAVISQKPSRDICQRGTSLTIQCQVDSQVTMMFWYRQQPGQSLTLIATANQGSEATYESGFVIDKFPISRPNLTFSTLTVSNMSPEDSSIYLCSEGYGYTFGSGTRLTVV.

The chain joins TRBV5-1 to TRBJ2-2; unclear D gene. CDR3 length equals 13 residues. Germline CDR1 reads SGHRS; CDR2 reads YFSETQ. Trimming left V 5 bases short and J 7 bases short, with 12 bases between. CDR3 DNA sequence: TGCGCCAGCAGACCCGGGCCTGGCGGGGAGCTGTTTTTT. Amino acid sequence: CASRPGPGGELFF.

The J gene is TRBJ2-6, the V gene TRBV28, with D tentatively TRBD1 or TRBD2 (6 bases each). Trimming left V 5 bases short and J 0 bases short, with 14 bases between. There are 17 residues in the CDR3. CDR1 MDHEN and CDR2 SYDVKM come from the germline V gene. CDR3 sequence (DNA): TGTGCCAGCAGTGAACAGGGAGGAATCTCTGGGGCCAACGTCCTGACTTTC. It specifies CASSEQGGISGANVLTF.

The V call is TRBV11-2, the J call TRBJ1-2; maybe TRBD1 (6 bases). Trimming shortened V by 6 bases and J by 7 bases, and 18 bases separated the two germline ends. The CDR3 contains 14 residues. Germline V gene sequence: CDR1 SGHAT, CDR2 FQNNGV. The CDR3 loop is CASRSPGGAGGYTF. In DNA, the CDR3 is TGTGCCAGCAGATCCCCGGGGGGCGCCGGTGGCTACACCTTC.

The rearrangement joins TRBV19 to TRBJ2-7; the D call may be TRBD1 or TRBD2 (6 bases each). CDR1 is LNHDA and CDR2 is SQIVND in the germline V gene (reference sequence). This CDR3 region has 16 residues. V dropped 5 bases and J dropped 0 bases, with 17 bases sitting between them. The CDR3 nucleotides are TGTGCCAGTAGTTTTAGACAGGACGGGAGCTCCTACGAGCAGTACTTC. It translates to CASSFRQDGSSYEQYF.

This CDR3 reads CASSVQGAETQYF. The CDR3 DNA follows: TGTGCCAGCAGTGTACAGGGGGCAGAGACCCAGTACTTC. The rearrangement uses TRBV25-1 and TRBJ2-5; 9 bases line up with TRBD1. The J segment lost 4 bases and the V segment lost 4 bases, leaving 1 base of the junction unmatched. Germline V gene sequence: CDR1 MGHDK, CDR2 SYGVNS. This CDR3 is built from 13 residues.

As to this clone: At one boundary the junction diverges from the germline segment, which might be a read error. This chain uses TRBV7-7 with TRBJ2-7; D may be TRBD1 or TRBD2 (5 bases each). This CDR3 spans 14 amino acids. Germline V CDR1 and CDR2: SSHAT, FNYEAQ (reference sequence). CDR3 loop: CASSLRQGEGEQYF. In nucleotides, the CDR3 is TGTGCTAGCAGCTTGCGTCAGGGCGAGGGGGAGCAGTACTTC. The whole variable domain, remainder taken from reference TRBV7-7 and TRBJ2-7, is GAGVSQSPRYKVTKRGQDVTLRCDPISSHATLYWYQQALGQGPEFLTYFNYEAQPDKSGLPSDRFSAERPEGSISTLTIQRTEQRDSAMYRCASSLRQGEGEQYFGPGTRLTVT.

This sequence joins TRBV5-4 and TRBJ2-3, with 7 bases lining up with TRBD1. Germline V CDR1 and CDR2: SGHNT, YYREEE (reference sequence). Trimming took 4 bases from V and 2 from J; bases not matched to a gene: 13. The CDR3 consists of 17 residues. The CDR3: CASSLETDRSNTDTQYF. Here the CDR3 DNA reads TGTGCCAGCAGCCTAGAAACGGACAGGTCCAACACAGATACGCAGTATTTT.

This rearrangement joins TRBV30 to TRBJ1-4; D ambiguous. CDR3 size: 11 residues. With 2 bases removed from V and 8 bases from J, the gap between germline ends came to 6 bases. Germline lookup yields CDR1 GTSNPN and CDR2 SVGIG (reference sequence). This CDR3 is CAWSYGEKLFF. The CDR3 DNA follows: TGTGCCTGGAGTTACGGAGAAAAACTGTTTTTT.

There are a few counts of this clone. The chain joins TRBV9 to TRBJ1-3; D unclear. Trimming removed 4 bases from V and 7 bases from J, with 12 bases in between. The CDR3 has 13 amino acids. Germline V CDR1 and CDR2: SGDLS, YYNGEE. CDR3 coding DNA: TGTGCCAGCAGCCCAAGACCCGGGAACACCATATATTTT. It yields the protein CASSPRPGNTIYF.

This clone was detected only a few times. This chain links TRBV7-9 with TRBJ1-3; TRBD1 aligns across 7 bases. V lost 1 base to trimming and J lost 0 bases; unmatched junction nucleotides: 3. Germline CDR1 reads SEHNR; CDR2 reads FQNEAQ (reference sequence). The CDR3 is 16 amino acids. CDR3 sequence (DNA): TGTGCCAGCAGCTTAGTGCAGGGGGACTCTGGAAACACCATATATTTT. It yields the protein CASSLVQGDSGNTIYF.

A word on this clone: The same CDR3 is also encoded by other DNA sequences in this sample. The chain combines TRBV5-1 with TRBJ2-7, with D perhaps matching TRBD2 (5 bases). The CDR3 extends over 13 amino acids. Germline V lookup: CDR1 SGHRS, CDR2 YFSETQ. Trimming left V 0 bases short and J 1 base short, with 5 bases between. The CDR3 sequence is CASSLAGSYEQYF. DNA of the CDR3: TGCGCCAGCAGCTTGGCGGGATCCTACGAGCAGTACTTC.